This T cell receptor beta chain is drawn from a study of CD8 T cells in ankylosing spondylitis. MiXCR, applied by TCRdb to the 5' RACE reads, yields one record per CDR3 protein. The sample contains more than 200,000 distinct CDR3 sequences, about 24% of which appear only once. Germline CDR1 is MNHEY and CDR2 is SVGAGI. V was cut by 0 bases and J by 5 bases, with 22 bases left in between. This CDR3 is 18 amino acids long. Study-wide findings and caveats: Significant enrichment of disease-linked clones was reported in matched ankylosing spondylitis synovial fluid. Prior work had noted some motif variants in reactive arthritis blood and synovial fluid.

As concerns this clonotype: Its antigen remains unidentified.

Sequenced material: blood, either unsorted or a sorted T cell fraction (not recorded which). The sequence was obtained from a male donor with ankylosing spondylitis or in good health (not recorded which). V usage is TRBV6-5 and J usage is TRBJ2-5; the D is unclear. Here the CDR3 reads CASSYSSRASPPRETQYF. In nucleotides, the CDR3 is TGTGCCAGCAGTTACTCGTCTCGGGCCTCACCCCCCAGGGAGACCCAGTACTTC.